This T cell receptor beta chain comes out of a study of control samples from healthy donors and cancer patients. Generated by immunoSEQ multiplex PCR, the TCRdb table keeps only in-frame clones and is missing some. The profile shows approximately 100,000 clones, about nine tenths of them singletons. Germline CDR1 SEHNR, CDR2 FQNEAQ (reference sequence). There are 17 residues in the CDR3. V dropped 4 bases and J dropped 4; count of bases not matched to a gene: 10. The clonotype comes from a human donor in good health. The donor label of this sample is uncertain. The V and J genes are TRBV7-9 and TRBJ1-6; TRBD1 agrees at 7 bases. Specimen: blood. CDR3 coding DNA: TGTGCCAGCAGCTCAGGGACAGTGATAGAGTATAATTCACCCCTCCACTTT. It translates to CASSSGTVIEYNSPLHF.